The entry that follows covers one T cell receptor beta chain sequence. The data derive from a study of blood T cell repertoires in COVID-19. Study information: PBMCs, B-cell-depleted T cells, or T cells were the source of the cDNA or gDNA that made up the material.

In the authors' workflow: Reference gene primer amplification gave nucleated cell count estimates. Method: immunoSEQ multiplex PCR; TCRdb's copy keeps in-frame clones and lacks some. D and trimming were read from the DNA, whereas the V and J calls and clone size are those reported in that table. The table has 250,000 or so clones, about four fifths seen once; the top ten hold 1.5% to 2%. The sequenced material came from peripheral blood. The receptor was derived from a man in his thirties or forties who had recovered from COVID-19.

The CDR3 DNA follows: TGCAGTGCTCGAACACGTCTTGGCTACACCTTC. This codes for CSARTRLGYTF. This chain links TRBV20-1 with TRBJ1-2; no clear D. The V end was cut by 5 bases, the J end by 7 bases, with 11 bases between. The CDR3 has 11 residues. The germline CDR1 and CDR2 sequences are DFQATT and SNEGSKA (reference sequence).